This T cell receptor (beta chain) comes out of a study of T cell responses to AZD1222 COVID-19 vaccine. Pooled samples include second doses given at about 4 or 12 weeks. Overall study results and limits: It should be noted that donors were predominantly white British and more often female, and clonal diversity was possibly underestimated. Only a handful of AZD1222 recipients were seropositive at baseline. Repertoire sampling was restricted to post-peak T cell response timepoints.

This table comes from immunoSEQ multiplex PCR, and its TCRdb copy is limited to in-frame clones, with some not included. The sample contains 88,000 or so clones, about 88% of which appear only once. With respect to this clone: Its antigen is still unknown.

The V gene's germline CDR1 is SNHLY and CDR2 FYNNEI. The CDR3 is 16 amino acids. The J segment lost 7 bases and the V segment lost 5 bases, leaving 12 bases of the junction unmatched. The rearrangement uses TRBV2 and TRBJ2-7; 12 positions match TRBD1. The source material was peripheral blood, sampled 28 days after the second AZD1222 dose. The receptor's source is an adult who received the AZD1222 COVID-19 vaccine. The DNA for the CDR3 is TGTGCCAGCAGTATAGACCCCCGGGACAGGGGGCAAGAGCAGTACTTC. Translating gives CASSIDPRDRGQEQYF.